This T cell receptor (beta chain) came from a study of blood T cell repertoires in COVID-19. The wider study: The study drew acute and convalescent COVID-19 samples from the United States, Italy and Spain. From T cells, B-cell-depleted T cells, or PBMCs came the material, which was cDNA or gDNA.

In the original workflow: Estimation of nucleated cell counts relied on the amplification of reference gene primers. Only in-frame clones appear in the TCRdb table, and some are missing; sequencing was by immunoSEQ multiplex PCR. V and J calls and clone size come straight from that table; D and trimming were deduced from the DNA. The table lists fewer than 250,000 clones, 70% to 90% of them singletons. V was shortened by 0 bases and J by 4 bases, with 14 bases between the two germline ends. Looked up from germline, CDR1 is MNHEY and CDR2 is SVGAGI. The CDR3 is 16 amino acids. The sequence came from a woman aged 55 to 70 with active or convalescent COVID-19. The chain is built from TRBV6-5 and TRBJ2-3; the D gene is possibly TRBD1 (6 bases). Material for sequencing was peripheral blood. CDR3 in amino acids: CASSYSGDRIADTQYF. DNA for the CDR3: TGTGCCAGCAGTTACTCTGGCGACAGGATCGCAGATACGCAGTATTTT.